This TCR beta chain was obtained from a study of blood T cell repertoires in COVID-19. The germline CDR1 and CDR2 sequences are LNHDA and SQIVND (reference sequence). V lost 2 bases and J lost 3, with 7 bases in between. This CDR3 is 13 amino acids long. Clones were read by immunoSEQ multiplex PCR, and TCRdb kept only the in-frame ones, dropping some. Of 120,000 or so clones in the sample, about 74% were seen once. Source material: peripheral blood. The sequence derives from a man aged 65 to 85 with acute or convalescent COVID-19. The rearrangement joins TRBV19 to TRBJ2-5; a possible D gene is TRBD2 (5 bases). CDR3 sequence (DNA): TGTGCCAGTAGTATATACGGGAAAGAGACCCAGTACTTC. As protein: CASSIYGKETQYF. The full variable domain, in which reference TRBV19 and TRBJ2-5 provide the parts outside the CDR3, is DGGITQSPKYLFRKEGQNVTLSCEQNLNHDAMYWYRQDPGQGLRLIYYSQIVNDFQKGDIAEGYSVSREKKESFPLTVTSAQKNPTAFYLCASSIYGKETQYFGPGTRLLVL.